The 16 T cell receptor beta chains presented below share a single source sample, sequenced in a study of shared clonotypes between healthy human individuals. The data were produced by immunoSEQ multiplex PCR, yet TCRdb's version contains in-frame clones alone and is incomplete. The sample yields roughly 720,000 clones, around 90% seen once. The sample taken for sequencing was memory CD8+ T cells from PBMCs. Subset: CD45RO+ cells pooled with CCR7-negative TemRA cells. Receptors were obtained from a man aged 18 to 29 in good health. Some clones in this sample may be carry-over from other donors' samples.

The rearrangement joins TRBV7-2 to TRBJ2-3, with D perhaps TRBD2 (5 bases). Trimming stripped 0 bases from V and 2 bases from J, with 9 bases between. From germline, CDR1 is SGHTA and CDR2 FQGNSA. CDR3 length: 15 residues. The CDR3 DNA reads TGTGCCAGCAGCTTAGCGGGAGTGTTCACAGATACGCAGTATTTT. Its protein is CASSLAGVFTDTQYF.

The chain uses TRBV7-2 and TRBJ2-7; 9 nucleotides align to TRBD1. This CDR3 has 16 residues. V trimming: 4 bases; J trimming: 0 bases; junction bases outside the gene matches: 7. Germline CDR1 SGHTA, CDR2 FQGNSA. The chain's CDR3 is CASSSRTGATSYEQYF. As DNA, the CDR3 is TGTGCCAGCAGCTCCCGGACAGGGGCGACCTCCTACGAGCAGTACTTC.

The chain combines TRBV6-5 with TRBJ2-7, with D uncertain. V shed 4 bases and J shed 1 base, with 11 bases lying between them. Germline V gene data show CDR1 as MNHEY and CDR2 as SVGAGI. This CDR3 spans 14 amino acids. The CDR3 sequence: CASSSRPGSYEQYF. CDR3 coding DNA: TGTGCCAGCAGTTCCAGGCCCGGATCCTACGAGCAGTACTTC.

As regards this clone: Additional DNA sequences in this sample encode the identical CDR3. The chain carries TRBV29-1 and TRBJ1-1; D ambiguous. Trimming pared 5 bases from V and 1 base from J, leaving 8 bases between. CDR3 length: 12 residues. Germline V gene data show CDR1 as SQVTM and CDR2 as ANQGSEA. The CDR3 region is CSVLGGNTEAFF. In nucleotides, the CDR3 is TGCAGCGTTTTGGGCGGGAACACTGAAGCTTTCTTT. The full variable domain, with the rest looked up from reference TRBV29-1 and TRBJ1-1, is SAVISQKPSRDICQRGTSLTIQCQVDSQVTMMFWYRQQPGQSLTLIATANQGSEATYESGFVIDKFPISRPNLTFSTLTVSNMSPEDSSIYLCSVLGGNTEAFFGQGTRLTVV.

The CDR3 bases are TGTGCCAGCAGCTTGATTCGAGCGGCCGCAACTAATGAAAAACTGTTTTTT. It codes for CASSLIRAAATNEKLFF. The chain links TRBV7-2 to TRBJ1-4; D is ambiguous. Deletions cut 3 bases from V and 0 bases from J, with 14 bases between. CDR1 and CDR2 (germline): SGHTA, FQGNSA. The CDR3 is 17 amino acids.

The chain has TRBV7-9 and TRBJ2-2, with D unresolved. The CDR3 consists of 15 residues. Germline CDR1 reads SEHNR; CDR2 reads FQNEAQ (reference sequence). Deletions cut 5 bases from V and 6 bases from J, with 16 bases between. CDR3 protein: CASSPRLLGAGELFF. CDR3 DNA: TGTGCCAGCAGCCCCCGCTTGTTAGGTGCCGGGGAGCTGTTTTTT.

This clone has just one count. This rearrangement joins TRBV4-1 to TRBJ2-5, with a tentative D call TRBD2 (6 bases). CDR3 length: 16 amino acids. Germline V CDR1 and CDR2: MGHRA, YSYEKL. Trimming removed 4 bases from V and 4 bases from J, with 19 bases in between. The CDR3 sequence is CASSLREGEVLETQYF. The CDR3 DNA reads TGCGCCAGCAGCCTCCGCGAAGGGGAGGTTTTAGAGACCCAGTACTTC.

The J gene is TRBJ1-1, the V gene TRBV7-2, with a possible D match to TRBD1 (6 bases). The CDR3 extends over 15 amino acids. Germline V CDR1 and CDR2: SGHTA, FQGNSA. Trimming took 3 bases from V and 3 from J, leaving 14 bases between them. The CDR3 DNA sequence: TGTGCCAGCAGCTTGCCCACGTGGGGGCACACTGAAGCTTTCTTT. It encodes CASSLPTWGHTEAFF.

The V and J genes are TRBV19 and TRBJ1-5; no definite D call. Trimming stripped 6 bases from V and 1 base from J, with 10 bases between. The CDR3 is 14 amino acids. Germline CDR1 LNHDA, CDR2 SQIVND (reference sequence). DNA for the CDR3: TGTGCCAGTAGGATCCCATGGAGCAATCAGCCCCAGCATTTT. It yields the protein CASRIPWSNQPQHF.

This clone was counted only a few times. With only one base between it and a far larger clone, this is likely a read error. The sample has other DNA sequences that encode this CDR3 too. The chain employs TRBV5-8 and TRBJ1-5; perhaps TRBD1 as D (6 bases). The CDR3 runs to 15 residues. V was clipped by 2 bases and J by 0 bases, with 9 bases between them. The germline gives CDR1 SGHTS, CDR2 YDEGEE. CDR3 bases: TGTGCCAGCAGCTTACAGGGTTATAGCAATCAGCCCCAGCATTTT. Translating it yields CASSLQGYSNQPQHF.

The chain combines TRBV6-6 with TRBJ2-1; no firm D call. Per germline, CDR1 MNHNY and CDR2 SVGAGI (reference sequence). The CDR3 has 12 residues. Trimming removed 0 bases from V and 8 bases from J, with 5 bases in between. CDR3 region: CASSYSVDEQFF. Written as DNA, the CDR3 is TGTGCCAGCAGTTACTCGGTGGATGAGCAGTTCTTC.

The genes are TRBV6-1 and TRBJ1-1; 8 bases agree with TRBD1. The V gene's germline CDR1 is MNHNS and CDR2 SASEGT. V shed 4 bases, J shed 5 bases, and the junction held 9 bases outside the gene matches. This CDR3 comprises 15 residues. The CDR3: CASSARGRVGTEAFF. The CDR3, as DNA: TGTGCCAGCAGTGCCAGGGGGCGGGTTGGTACTGAAGCTTTCTTT.

For the CDR3, the DNA is TGTGCCAGTAGTATAGGGGTTGTAAGCACAGATACGCAGTATTTT. Translated: CASSIGVVSTDTQYF. This rearrangement joins TRBV19 to TRBJ2-3; unclear D gene. This CDR3 spans 15 amino acids. The ends were cut back, 1 base at V and 0 bases at J, with 8 bases in the middle. CDR1 is LNHDA and CDR2 is SQIVND in the germline V gene (reference sequence).

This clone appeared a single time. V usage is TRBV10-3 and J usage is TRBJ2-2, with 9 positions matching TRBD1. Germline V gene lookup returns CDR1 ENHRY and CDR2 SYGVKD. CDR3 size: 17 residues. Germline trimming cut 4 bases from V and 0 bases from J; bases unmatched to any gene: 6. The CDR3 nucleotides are TGTGCCATCAGTGGACCGGGACAGGGTCCGAACACCGGGGAGCTGTTTTTT. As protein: CAISGPGQGPNTGELFF.

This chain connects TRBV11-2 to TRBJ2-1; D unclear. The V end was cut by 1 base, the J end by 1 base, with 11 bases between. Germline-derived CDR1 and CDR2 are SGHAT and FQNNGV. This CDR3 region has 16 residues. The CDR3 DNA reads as TGTGCCAGCAGCTTAGGGGCCGATTTATCCTACAATGAGCAGTTCTTC. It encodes CASSLGADLSYNEQFF.

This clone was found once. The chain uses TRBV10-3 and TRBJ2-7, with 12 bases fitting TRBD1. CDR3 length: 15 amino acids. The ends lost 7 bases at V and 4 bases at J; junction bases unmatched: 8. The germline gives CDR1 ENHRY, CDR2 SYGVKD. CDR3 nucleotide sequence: TGTGCCATCAAGCAACCGGGACAGGGGGCTTACGAGCAGTACTTC. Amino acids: CAIKQPGQGAYEQYF.